A selection of T cell receptor delta chains follows, all from one sample in a study of gamma-delta T cells after stem cell transplantation. TCRdb reapplied CATT to the RT-PCR reads. The sample includes 1,500 to 1,800 delta-chain clones, less than 6% of them seen just once. Source material: gamma-delta T cells. These receptors all stem from a human donor. It is not recorded whose cells these are; they may come from a transplant donor. The CDR3 runs from the conserved cysteine through the conserved F or W. D genes are given only for firm matches. Only some rows state a clone size, as once, few, many or a class for expanded clones.

j_call,clone_size,v_call,d_call,cdr3_aa,cdr3_nt
TRDJ3,few,TRDV2,NA,CACDTAGFQSSWDTRQMFF,TGTGCCTGCGACACTGCGGGATTCCAAAGCTCCTGGGACACCCGACAGATGTTTTTC
TRDJ1,NA,TRDV2,TRDD3,CACDTVVGGKGWGIRELIF,TGTGCCTGTGACACCGTGGTCGGGGGCAAGGGCTGGGGGATACGCGAACTCATCTTT
TRDJ1,NA,TRDV2,NA,CACDTMAPRVDKLIF,TGTGCCTGTGACACAATGGCCCCACGGGTCGATAAACTCATCTTT
TRDJ1,NA,TRDV2,TRDD3,CACDVLGDSGTDKLIF,TGTGCCTGTGACGTACTGGGGGATAGCGGCACCGATAAACTCATCTTT
TRDJ1,large,TRDV2,TRDD3,CACDDLGGGYSGDKLIF,TGTGCCTGTGACGACCTTGGTGGGGGATACTCCGGCGATAAACTCATCTTT
TRDJ1,many,TRDV2,TRDD3,CACDLLGAQYTDKLIF,TGTGCCTGTGATTTACTGGGGGCTCAGTACACCGATAAACTCATCTTT
TRDJ2,few,TRDV2,NA,CACDPVGGQGTAQLFF,TGTGCCTGTGACCCCGTAGGAGGCCAAGGGACAGCACAACTCTTCTTT
TRDJ1,large,TRDV2,TRDD3,CACDTVGDWGIRDKLIF,TGTGCCTGTGACACCGTCGGTGACTGGGGGATACGCGATAAACTCATCTTT
TRDJ1,few,TRDV2,TRDD3,CACDTVLGAPTDKLIF,TGTGCCTGTGACACCGTGCTGGGGGCCCCTACCGATAAACTCATCTTT
TRDJ1,NA,TRDV2,TRDD3,CACDKLGDRRYTDKLIF,TGTGCCTGTGACAAACTGGGGGATCGACGATACACCGATAAACTCATCTTT
TRDJ1,few,TRDV2,NA,CACDTVGLPIRKLIF,TGTGCCTGTGACACCGTAGGACTGCCCATAAGGAAACTCATCTTT
TRDJ1,hyperexpanded,TRDV2,NA,CACDALTTDKLIF,TGTGCCTGTGACGCTCTAACTACCGATAAACTCATCTTT
TRDJ1,few,TRDV2,TRDD3,CACDLLGDKYTDKLIF,TGTGCCTGTGACCTACTGGGGGATAAGTACACCGATAAACTCATCTTT
TRDJ1,few,TRDV2,TRDD3,CACDTIALGDSYTDKLIF,TGTGCCTGTGACACTATAGCACTGGGGGATAGCTACACCGATAAACTCATCTTT
TRDJ1,NA,TRDV2,NA,CACDTLTLQNTDKLIF,TGTGCCTGTGACACCCTTACCCTTCAAAACACCGATAAACTCATCTTT
TRDJ1,NA,TRDV2,NA,CACDTVVGGSTDKLIF,TGTGCCTGTGACACCGTCGTGGGAGGGAGCACCGATAAACTCATCTTT
TRDJ1,few,TRDV2,TRDD3,CACDPVSDRDTRTDKLIF,TGTGCCTGTGACCCGGTTTCAGACAGGGATACTCGGACCGATAAACTCATCTTT
TRDJ1,NA,TRDV1,TRDD3,CALGDTLGDYTDKLIF,TGTGCTCTTGGGGACACACTGGGGGACTACACCGATAAACTCATCTTT